The 22 T cell receptor beta chains given below trace back to one sample, sequenced in a study of T cell responses to AZD1222 COVID-19 vaccine. Some clones are missing from TCRdb's copy, which holds only in-frame ones; the method was immunoSEQ multiplex PCR. The data contain 100,000 to 150,000 clones, roughly 87% of them singletons. This sample comprised peripheral blood, obtained on day 0 of AZD1222 vaccination. Every receptor here comes from an adult in good health.

The V gene is TRBV10-3, the J gene TRBJ2-3; D could derive from TRBD1 or TRBD2 (6 bases each). V lost 6 bases to trimming and J lost 0 bases, with 10 bases between them. Germline loops: CDR1 ENHRY, CDR2 SYGVKD. The CDR3 totals 14 residues. The CDR3, as DNA: TGTGCCATCAGGCAGGGGACTAGCACAGATACGCAGTATTTT. Translating gives CAIRQGTSTDTQYF.

CDR3 nucleotides: TGCGCCAGCAGCTTGCGGACAGGGAGTAATGAAAAACTGTTTTTT. Translated, it gives CASSLRTGSNEKLFF. J is TRBJ1-4 and V is TRBV5-1; 8 bases line up with TRBD1. V was clipped by 1 base and J by 4 bases; unmatched bases: 3. Germline CDR1 SGHRS, CDR2 YFSETQ. The CDR3 has 15 residues. The complete variable domain, with remaining parts taken from reference TRBV5-1 and TRBJ1-4, reads KAGVTQTPRYLIKTRGQQVTLSCSPISGHRSVSWYQQTPGQGLQFLFEYFSETQRNKGNFPGRFSGRQFSNSRSEMNVSTLELGDSALYLCASSLRTGSNEKLFFGSGTQLSVL.

V and J are TRBV28 and TRBJ2-7; the D gene is possibly TRBD2 (5 bases). Germline values: CDR1 MDHEN, CDR2 SYDVKM. Trimming shortened V by 5 bases and J by 7 bases, and 15 bases separated the two germline ends. This CDR3 has 13 amino acids. As DNA, the CDR3 is TGTGCCAGCAGTCTTTGGGAGAGGGAAGAGCAGTACTTC. It is translated as CASSLWEREEQYF.

CDR3 sequence: CASSIQGGRGTGELFF. CDR3 nucleotide sequence: TGTGCCAGCAGCATCCAGGGGGGCAGGGGTACCGGGGAGCTGTTTTTT. This chain uses TRBV9 with TRBJ2-2; a weak D match, TRBD1 (7 bases). From germline, CDR1 is SGDLS and CDR2 YYNGEE. The CDR3 extends over 16 amino acids. Trimming removed 4 bases from V and 5 bases from J, with 18 bases in between.

This chain connects TRBV30 to TRBJ1-2; a weak D match, TRBD1 (5 bases). Germline values: CDR1 GTSNPN, CDR2 SVGIG (reference sequence). This CDR3 spans 16 amino acids. Trimming took off 1 base at V and 5 bases at J, with 20 bases between the two ends. The CDR3 sequence: CAWSGGRGRTIYGYTF. In DNA form, the CDR3 reads TGTGCCTGGAGTGGGGGAAGGGGACGGACCATTTATGGCTACACCTTC. Using reference TRBV30 and TRBJ1-2 for the parts outside the CDR3, the full variable domain is SQTIHQWPATLVQPVGSPLSLECTVEGTSNPNLYWYRQAAGRGLQLLFYSVGIGQISSEVPQNLSASRPQDRQFILSSKKLLLSDSGFYLCAWSGGRGRTIYGYTFGSGTRLTVV.

V and J are TRBV19 and TRBJ1-5, with 8 bases matching TRBD1. The CDR3 is made up of 15 amino acids. With V trimmed by 3 bases and J by 6 bases, 7 bases remained unmatched. CDR1 LNHDA and CDR2 SQIVND come from the germline V gene (reference sequence). The CDR3 sequence is CASSIRTGILQPQHF. The CDR3 DNA sequence: TGTGCCAGTAGTATTCGGACAGGGATCCTTCAGCCCCAGCATTTT. Supplemented by reference TRBV19 and TRBJ1-5, the full variable domain reads DGGITQSPKYLFRKEGQNVTLSCEQNLNHDAMYWYRQDPGQGLRLIYYSQIVNDFQKGDIAEGYSVSREKKESFPLTVTSAQKNPTAFYLCASSIRTGILQPQHFGDGTRLSIL.

The chain couples TRBV30 to TRBJ2-1, with 7 positions matching TRBD2. After removal of 2 bases from V and 1 base from J, the junction contained 20 bases not matched to a gene. The CDR3 length is 20 residues. CDR1 is GTSNPN, CDR2 SVGIG, per germline (reference sequence). The CDR3 sequence is CAWSMSKGKSGEGSYNEQFF. The DNA for the CDR3 is TGTGCCTGGAGTATGTCTAAGGGCAAGAGCGGGGAAGGATCCTACAATGAGCAGTTCTTC. The full variable domain, completed using reference TRBV30 and TRBJ2-1, is SQTIHQWPATLVQPVGSPLSLECTVEGTSNPNLYWYRQAAGRGLQLLFYSVGIGQISSEVPQNLSASRPQDRQFILSSKKLLLSDSGFYLCAWSMSKGKSGEGSYNEQFFGPGTRLTVL.

V is TRBV7-7 and J is TRBJ1-5, with a weak D call TRBD1 (6 bases). Looked up from germline, CDR1 is SSHAT and CDR2 is FNYEAQ (reference sequence). V gave up 7 bases and J gave up 0 bases, with 16 bases separating them. The CDR3 is made up of 16 amino acids. CDR3 in amino acids: CASNQIADSSNQPQHF. The CDR3 DNA is TGTGCCAGCAACCAAATCGCGGACAGTAGCAATCAGCCCCAGCATTTT.

This clone was counted once. This sequence joins TRBV6-5 and TRBJ2-2, with TRBD1 matching 9 bases. Losses at the gene ends were 1 base for V and 11 bases for J; bases not matched to a gene: 5. This CDR3 region has 14 residues. Germline CDR1 is MNHEY and CDR2 is SVGAGI. This CDR3 is CASSYLRGQGELFF. Written as DNA, the CDR3 is TGTGCCAGCAGTTACTTGAGGGGACAGGGTGAGCTGTTTTTT.

The J gene is TRBJ2-5, the V gene TRBV11-3; perhaps TRBD1 as D (5 bases). CDR1 and CDR2 (germline): SGHNT, YENEEA. The CDR3 extends over 17 amino acids. Trimming pared 1 base from V and 1 base from J, leaving 16 bases between. CDR3 bases: TGTGCCAGCAGCTTAGGAGGCTGGGGCAGATTCCAAGAGACCCAGTACTTC. This codes for CASSLGGWGRFQETQYF.

The rearrangement uses TRBV28 and TRBJ1-2; maybe TRBD1 (5 bases). Per the germline V gene, CDR1 is MDHEN and CDR2 is SYDVKM. The CDR3 has 17 amino acids. The V end was cut by 6 bases, the J end by 8 bases, with 28 bases between. In DNA, the CDR3 is TGTGCCAGCAGCTTCCTCGACCAGTCCGGGACTCGCCGAGGCTACACCTTC. It encodes CASSFLDQSGTRRGYTF.

The sample holds a few counts of this clone. V gene TRBV4-2 combines with J gene TRBJ1-6; D not resolved. V lost 4 bases, J lost 14 bases, and 18 bases lay in between. The CDR3 is 14 amino acids. Germline CDR1 is LGHNA and CDR2 is YNFKEQ. CDR3 DNA sequence: TGTGCCAGCAGCCCACAAACGGTAGGATTTACCCTCCACTTT. Amino acids: CASSPQTVGFTLHF.

The chain combines TRBV3-1 (or the pseudogene TRBV3-2) with TRBJ2-1; possible D gene TRBD2, 6 bases. CDR3 length: 16 amino acids. Germline V gene data show CDR1 as LGHDT and CDR2 as YNNKEL (reference sequence). The V gene lost 5 bases and the J gene lost 0 bases, with 14 bases spanning the gap. For the CDR3, the DNA is TGTGCCAGCAGCTTTCCGGGGGAGAGCTCCTACAATGAGCAGTTCTTC. Translating it yields CASSFPGESSYNEQFF.

CDR3 bases: TGCGCCAGCAGCTGGCCGGGGGCGGAAAAACTGTTTTTT. Amino acid sequence: CASSWPGAEKLFF. The chain recombines TRBV5-1 with TRBJ1-4; TRBD1 might be the D (6 bases). The V and J ends lost 3 bases and 8 bases respectively, with 11 bases between them. The CDR3 length is 13 residues. Germline assignment: CDR1 SGHRS and CDR2 YFSETQ. Complete variable domain (other parts from reference TRBV5-1 and TRBJ1-4): KAGVTQTPRYLIKTRGQQVTLSCSPISGHRSVSWYQQTPGQGLQFLFEYFSETQRNKGNFPGRFSGRQFSNSRSEMNVSTLELGDSALYLCASSWPGAEKLFFGSGTQLSVL.

The J gene is TRBJ1-2, the V gene TRBV7-2; D not certain. V dropped 2 bases and J dropped 5 bases, with 15 bases sitting between them. Germline V gives CDR1 SGHTA, CDR2 FQGNSA. The CDR3 length is 15 residues. The CDR3 sequence: CASSLMSGKQYGYTF. DNA for the CDR3: TGTGCCAGCAGCTTAATGTCCGGAAAACAATATGGCTACACCTTC.

The genes are TRBV21-1 and TRBJ1-5; TRBD1 reflects the table's D call only, with no check against the DNA. TRBV21-1 is designated a pseudogene. The CDR3 has 12 amino acids. The CDR3 region is CARGAGGQPQHF. The DNA for the CDR3 is TGTGCCAGGGGGGCAGGGGGTCAGCCCCAGCATTTT.

The chain has TRBV6-5 and TRBJ2-1, with D perhaps assigned TRBD1 or TRBD2 (5 bases each). Germline V gene data show CDR1 as MNHEY and CDR2 as SVGAGI. The germline V and J ends were trimmed by 8 bases and 10 bases, with 9 bases remaining between them. The CDR3 runs to 10 residues. DNA for the CDR3: TGTGCCAGCCTCTGGGGGGAGCAGTTCTTC. It specifies CASLWGEQFF.

The V and J genes are TRBV3-1 (or the pseudogene TRBV3-2) and TRBJ1-2; TRBD1 might be the D (5 bases). There are 12 residues in the CDR3. The V end lost 3 bases, the J end lost 6 bases, and 8 bases lay between the germline ends. CDR1 is LGHDT and CDR2 is YNNKEL in the germline V gene (reference sequence). The CDR3 DNA is TGTGCCAGCAGCCAGCAGGGTAATGGCTACACCTTC. Protein: CASSQQGNGYTF.

The chain has TRBV6-2 or TRBV6-3 and TRBJ2-3; D may be TRBD1 (6 bases). The CDR3 sequence is 12 residues long. CDR1 is MNHEY and CDR2 is SVGEGT in the germline V gene. The ends were cut back, 5 bases at V and 7 bases at J, with 10 bases in the middle. This CDR3 reads CASSAQGNTQYF. In DNA form, the CDR3 reads TGTGCCAGCAGTGCACAGGGTAATACGCAGTATTTT.

The rearrangement uses TRBV7-9 and TRBJ1-6; D perhaps matches TRBD1 (5 bases). The V end was cut by 2 bases, the J end by 8 bases, with 16 bases between. This CDR3 spans 16 amino acids. In germline, CDR1 is SEHNR, CDR2 FQNEAQ (reference sequence). In DNA, the CDR3 is TGTGCCAGCAGCTTAACCCAACTGCAAGGGGATTCACCCCTCCACTTT. Its translation: CASSLTQLQGDSPLHF.

The rearrangement uses TRBV6-5 and TRBJ2-1, with D unresolved. The CDR3 has 15 residues. Trimming left V 4 bases short and J 5 bases short, with 15 bases between. Germline CDR1 and CDR2: MNHEY and SVGAGI. The CDR3 bases are TGTGCCAGCAGTTTCACGCTTGAACCCAACAATGAGCAGTTCTTC. Translating it yields CASSFTLEPNNEQFF.

This chain links TRBV27 with TRBJ2-3; 7 bases align to TRBD2. The CDR3 covers 16 residues. V lost 6 bases to trimming and J lost 2 bases; unmatched junction nucleotides: 11. Germline lookup yields CDR1 MNHEY and CDR2 SMNVEV (reference sequence). This chain's CDR3 is CASRSLWGGYTDTQYF. CDR3 DNA: TGTGCCAGCAGGTCCCTTTGGGGGGGTTACACAGATACGCAGTATTTT.